These 11 T cell receptor beta chains originate from one sample sequenced in a study of blood T cell repertoires in COVID-19. Sequenced by immunoSEQ multiplex PCR; TCRdb stores in-frame clones only, minus some. This sample has about 110,000 clones; around 90% occur once, and the top ten carry approximately 3.4%. Sequenced: peripheral blood. The receptors stem from a woman aged 50 to 65 with acute or convalescent COVID-19.

The chain carries TRBV20-1 and TRBJ2-2, with 7 nucleotides matching TRBD2. The CDR3 length is 15 residues. Germline loops: CDR1 DFQATT, CDR2 SNEGSKA (reference sequence). The V gene end was trimmed by 3 bases and the J gene end by 7 bases; junction bases not matched to a gene: 11. The CDR3 coding sequence is TGCAGTGCTAGTGCCACAGCGGGGCAGGGCGGGGAGCTGTTTTTT. Encoded protein: CSASATAGQGGELFF.

The chain is built from TRBV28 and TRBJ2-7, with TRBD2 matching over 14 bases. V was pared by 5 bases and J by 6 bases, with 6 bases of the junction left unmatched. The length of the CDR3 is 15 residues. The germline V gene has CDR1 MDHEN and CDR2 SYDVKM. In nucleotides, the CDR3 is TGTGCCAGCAGTCGCGGGACTAGCGGGAGTCTCGAGCAGTACTTC. This sequence encodes CASSRGTSGSLEQYF.

The V gene is TRBV11-2, the J gene TRBJ1-1, with D unclear. The length of the CDR3 is 16 residues. V lost 1 base, J lost 1 base, and 13 bases lay in between. Germline lookup yields CDR1 SGHAT and CDR2 FQNNGV. The CDR3 region has the DNA TGTGCCAGCAGCTTAGTCGGGGTACGGACGAACACTGAAGCTTTCTTT. As protein: CASSLVGVRTNTEAFF.

The chain is built from TRBV28 and TRBJ1-2, with TRBD1 matching over 10 bases. CDR3 size: 15 residues. The germline V gene has CDR1 MDHEN and CDR2 SYDVKM. Trimming took 2 bases from V and 8 from J; bases not matched to a gene: 8. The CDR3: CASSLPGTGDHGYTF. The CDR3 region has the DNA TGTGCCAGCAGTTTACCCGGGACAGGGGATCACGGCTACACCTTC.

This clone was detected only once. The rearrangement joins TRBV18 to TRBJ1-1, with D maybe TRBD1 (6 bases). Germline CDR1 KGHSH, CDR2 LQKENI. Trimming took off 3 bases at V and 0 bases at J, with 11 bases between the two ends. The CDR3 covers 15 residues. The CDR3 protein is CASSPYREMNTEAFF. CDR3 in DNA: TGTGCCAGCTCACCTTACAGGGAGATGAACACTGAAGCTTTCTTT.

The CDR3 coding sequence is TGCGCCAGCAGCCATCCGGGACTAGCTCCCGGGGAGCTGTTTTTT. Protein product: CASSHPGLAPGELFF. The rearrangement joins TRBV4-1 to TRBJ2-2; 9 nucleotides line up with TRBD2. The CDR3 runs 15 residues. After removal of 3 bases from V and 6 bases from J, the junction contained 5 bases not matched to a gene. CDR1 is MGHRA, CDR2 YSYEKL, per germline.

V and J are TRBV7-2 and TRBJ2-7, with 11 positions matching TRBD2. The germline V gene has CDR1 SGHTA and CDR2 FQGNSA. The CDR3 has 19 amino acids. V shed 3 bases, J shed 0 bases, and the junction held 13 bases outside the gene matches. The CDR3 DNA follows: TGTGCCAGCAGCTTTCCCGGGACATCCACTAGCGGGAGCTCCTACGAGCAGTACTTC. It codes for CASSFPGTSTSGSSYEQYF.

This clone was counted a few times. The rearrangement joins TRBV19 to TRBJ1-4; 10 nucleotides line up with TRBD1. V lost 6 bases, J lost 5 bases, and 3 bases stayed unmatched. In germline, CDR1 is LNHDA, CDR2 SQIVND (reference sequence). The CDR3 runs 14 residues. This CDR3 is CASRPGQGNEKLFF. DNA for the CDR3: TGTGCCAGTAGACCGGGACAGGGGAATGAAAAACTGTTTTTT.

This clone is a singleton in its sample. This rearrangement joins TRBV2 to TRBJ2-7; TRBD2 agrees at 7 bases. V lost 4 bases to trimming and J lost 5 bases; unmatched junction nucleotides: 11. The V gene's germline CDR1 is SNHLY and CDR2 FYNNEI. The CDR3 is 15 amino acids. Written as DNA, the CDR3 is TGTGCCAGCAGTGTAGAAATGACTAGCCCTAACGAGCAGTACTTC. It yields the protein CASSVEMTSPNEQYF.

The chain carries TRBV23-1 and TRBJ2-7, with 7 nucleotides matching TRBD1. TRBV23-1 counts as an open reading frame of uncertain function. This CDR3 is built from 14 residues. After removal of 5 bases from V and 1 base from J, the junction contained 5 bases not matched to a gene. Here the CDR3 reads CASSSRGTSYEQYF. The CDR3 bases are TGCGCCAGCAGTTCCAGGGGGACGTCCTACGAGCAGTACTTC.

The chain uses TRBV5-1 and TRBJ2-7, with 8 bases identical to TRBD2. V gave up 4 bases and J gave up 3 bases; unmatched junction bases: 12. Germline assignment: CDR1 SGHRS and CDR2 YFSETQ. The CDR3 contains 16 residues. Written as DNA, the CDR3 is TGCGCCAGCAGCCCAGCGGGAGATCCCTTCGGCTACGAGCAGTACTTC. Encoded protein: CASSPAGDPFGYEQYF.